These 25 T cell receptor beta chains originate from one sample sequenced in a study of a mutant IDH1 vaccine in newly diagnosed glioma. Stated time point: baseline, week 1 (first vaccination visit). The treatment here: pre-vaccination baseline after standard-of-care therapy. Assay: immunoSEQ multiplex PCR; the TCRdb copy retains only in-frame clones and omits some. The table has 68,000 or so clones, around 74% seen once. Sequenced material: PBMCs, taken from a glioma patient treated with radiotherapy, temozolomide or both. All receptors come from a man over 45 with glioma.

The chain has TRBV5-1 and TRBJ2-7; 11 bases align to TRBD2. Per germline, CDR1 SGHRS and CDR2 YFSETQ. V lost 2 bases, J lost 5 bases, and 3 bases stayed unmatched. The CDR3 covers 14 residues. The CDR3 here is CASSFGTSGDEQYF. The CDR3 coding sequence is TGCGCCAGCAGCTTCGGGACTAGCGGCGACGAGCAGTACTTC.

This chain joins TRBV19 and TRBJ1-1; D perhaps matches TRBD1 (6 bases). This CDR3 has 15 amino acids. The ends were cut back, 6 bases at V and 1 base at J, with 15 bases in the middle. Per the germline V gene, CDR1 is LNHDA and CDR2 is SQIVND (reference sequence). The CDR3 sequence is CASRTGPGRNTEAFF. CDR3 DNA: TGTGCCAGTAGGACAGGCCCAGGGAGGAACACTGAAGCTTTCTTT.

This sequence joins TRBV6-1 and TRBJ1-5, with 8 nucleotides matching TRBD1. The germline gives CDR1 MNHNS, CDR2 SASEGT. The V gene end was trimmed by 1 base and the J gene end by 6 bases; junction bases not matched to a gene: 8. CDR3 length: 16 residues. CDR3 DNA: TGTGCCAGCAGTGAAGTAGGGCAGGGGGCAGGTCAGCCCCAGCATTTT. This sequence encodes CASSEVGQGAGQPQHF.

The table lists this clone with a count of one. The sample holds other DNA sequences that translate to the same CDR3. The chain employs TRBV14 and TRBJ1-3; 8 nucleotides match TRBD1. CDR3 size: 16 residues. Per the germline V gene, CDR1 is SGHDN and CDR2 is FVKESK. V was clipped by 1 base and J by 0 bases; unmatched bases: 2. This chain's CDR3 is CASSQVGQGSGNTIYF. CDR3 nucleotides: TGTGCCAGCAGCCAAGTTGGACAGGGCTCTGGAAACACCATATATTTT. The full variable domain, completed using reference TRBV14 and TRBJ1-3, is EAGVTQFPSHSVIEKGQTVTLRCDPISGHDNLYWYRRVMGKEIKFLLHFVKESKQDESGMPNNRFLAERTGGTYSTLKVQPAELEDSGVYFCASSQVGQGSGNTIYFGEGSWLTVV.

The CDR3 sequence is CASSVRGSAYEQYF. DNA of the CDR3: TGTGCCAGCAGTGTGCGAGGATCGGCATACGAGCAGTACTTC. The rearrangement links TRBV2 to TRBJ2-7; no clear D. Trimming cost V 4 bases and J 4 bases, with 14 bases left between them. Germline V gene sequence: CDR1 SNHLY, CDR2 FYNNEI. CDR3 length: 14 residues. Complete variable domain (other parts from reference TRBV2 and TRBJ2-7): EPEVTQTPSHQVTQMGQEVILRCVPISNHLYFYWYRQILGQKVEFLVSFYNNEISEKSEIFDDQFSVERPDGSNFTLKIRSTKLEDSAMYFCASSVRGSAYEQYFGPGTRLTVT.

This chain joins TRBV6-1 and TRBJ1-5; D remains ambiguous. Per germline, CDR1 MNHNS and CDR2 SASEGT. Trimming stripped 4 bases from V and 0 bases from J, with 16 bases between. The CDR3 runs to 17 residues. The CDR3 sequence is CASSVDIDPYSNQPQHF. The CDR3 region has the DNA TGTGCCAGCAGTGTTGACATTGATCCCTATAGCAATCAGCCCCAGCATTTT.

V and J are TRBV2 and TRBJ1-5, with D hard to call. This CDR3 is built from 13 residues. Between the trimmed V and J ends, which lost 0 bases and 6 bases, there was a span of 6 bases. From germline, CDR1 is SNHLY and CDR2 FYNNEI. The CDR3 reads CASSEAGFQPQHF. As DNA, the CDR3 is TGTGCCAGCAGTGAAGCGGGCTTTCAGCCCCAGCATTTT.

This chain joins TRBV30 and TRBJ1-1; the match to TRBD1 covers 7 bases. Germline lookup yields CDR1 GTSNPN and CDR2 SVGIG (reference sequence). The CDR3 is 13 residues long. V shed 8 bases and J 0 bases; nucleotides not matched to a gene: 6. The CDR3 region is CARTQGLNTEAFF. Here the CDR3 DNA reads TGTGCCCGGACACAGGGGTTGAACACTGAAGCTTTCTTT.

The chain joins TRBV19 to TRBJ2-1; no reliable D call. Germline-derived CDR1 and CDR2 are LNHDA and SQIVND (reference sequence). The CDR3 consists of 15 residues. The ends were cut back, 0 bases at V and 7 bases at J, with 13 bases in the middle. CDR3 loop: CASSIEVDGANEQFF. The CDR3, as DNA: TGTGCCAGTAGTATAGAAGTCGACGGAGCGAATGAGCAGTTCTTC.

This chain connects TRBV18 to TRBJ1-5; D gene uncertain. This CDR3 spans 15 amino acids. Germline values: CDR1 KGHSH, CDR2 LQKENI. Between the trimmed V and J ends, which lost 4 bases and 0 bases, there was a span of 10 bases. The CDR3 DNA sequence: TGTGCCAGCTCACTGGTCCAGAATAGCAATCAGCCCCAGCATTTT. It encodes CASSLVQNSNQPQHF.

The chain employs TRBV5-1 and TRBJ1-2; a possible D gene is TRBD1 (6 bases). Germline V gene sequence: CDR1 SGHRS, CDR2 YFSETQ. This CDR3 spans 13 amino acids. V dropped 7 bases and J dropped 6 bases, with 16 bases sitting between them. The CDR3: CASSTPGAHGYTF. As DNA, the CDR3 is TGCGCCAGCTCGACGCCGGGGGCCCATGGCTACACCTTC.

The chain uses TRBV9 and TRBJ1-6; no firm D call. V was pared by 1 base and J by 8 bases, with 10 bases between. Germline V lookup: CDR1 SGDLS, CDR2 YYNGEE. CDR3 length: 14 amino acids. The CDR3 sequence: CASSVRHVDSPLHF. The DNA of the CDR3 is TGTGCCAGCAGCGTACGCCATGTGGATTCACCCCTCCACTTT.

The genes are TRBV6-5 and TRBJ2-3; D ambiguous. There are 13 residues in the CDR3. Germline V lookup: CDR1 MNHEY, CDR2 SVGAGI. Deletions cut 11 bases from V and 3 bases from J, with 15 bases between. CDR3 residues: CASLVEGTDTQYF. The CDR3 nucleotides read TGTGCCTCCTTGGTGGAAGGGACAGATACGCAGTATTTT.

The rearrangement joins TRBV2 to TRBJ2-5; TRBD2 aligns across 10 bases. Germline V gives CDR1 SNHLY, CDR2 FYNNEI. V gave up 8 bases and J gave up 4 bases; unmatched junction bases: 10. This CDR3 contains 15 residues. CDR3: CASGSGGPSGETQYF. The CDR3 DNA is TGTGCCAGCGGTAGCGGGGGGCCCTCCGGAGAGACCCAGTACTTC.

V is TRBV5-6 and J is TRBJ2-1; a possible D gene is TRBD1 (5 bases). Germline values: CDR1 SGHDT, CDR2 YYEEEE. This CDR3 is 12 amino acids long. With 7 bases removed from V and 3 bases from J, the gap between germline ends came to 8 bases. CDR3 bases: TGTGCCAGCCTCAGGGACTACAATGAGCAGTTCTTC. Translating gives CASLRDYNEQFF.

The chain joins TRBV5-6 to TRBJ1-1, with D unresolved. The V gene lost 4 bases and the J gene lost 7 bases, with 14 bases spanning the gap. CDR3 length: 13 amino acids. The germline V gene has CDR1 SGHDT and CDR2 YYEEEE. The CDR3 here is CASSRPPASEAFF. CDR3 DNA sequence: TGTGCCAGCAGCCGTCCCCCGGCCAGTGAAGCTTTCTTT.

There are a few counts of this clone. The chain joins TRBV4-3 to TRBJ2-6; D may be TRBD1 (5 bases). The CDR3 spans 17 residues. The germline V gene encodes CDR1 LGHNA and CDR2 YSLEER. Trimming took off 0 bases at V and 4 bases at J, with 13 bases between the two ends. CDR3 nucleotide sequence: TGCGCCAGCAGCCAAGAGGGCAGGGTGACAGGGGCCAACGTCCTGACTTTC. Translation gives CASSQEGRVTGANVLTF.

This clone turned up a few times. The chain carries TRBV4-1 and TRBJ1-2, with D perhaps matching TRBD1 (6 bases). Trimming cost V 0 bases and J 3 bases, with 11 bases left between them. The CDR3 is 15 residues long. Looked up from germline, CDR1 is MGHRA and CDR2 is YSYEKL. CDR3 sequence: CASSQDPRGDYGYTF. In nucleotides, the CDR3 is TGCGCCAGCAGCCAAGACCCCAGGGGCGACTATGGCTACACCTTC.

The chain carries TRBV5-4 and TRBJ2-5; either TRBD1 or TRBD2 may supply D (6 bases each). The CDR3 is made up of 15 amino acids. Between the trimmed V and J ends, which lost 2 bases and 4 bases, there was a span of 15 bases. CDR1 and CDR2 from the germline V gene are SGHNT and YYREEE (reference sequence). CDR3 in amino acids: CASSLMRGTLETQYF. DNA of the CDR3: TGTGCCAGCAGCTTAATGAGGGGGACTTTAGAGACCCAGTACTTC.

CDR3: CASSADRGAYGYTF. The DNA of the CDR3 is TGTGCCAGCAGCGCAGACAGGGGAGCCTATGGCTACACCTTC. The rearrangement uses TRBV9 and TRBJ1-2, with 8 bases aligning to TRBD1. CDR3 length equals 14 residues. CDR1 and CDR2 from the germline V gene are SGDLS and YYNGEE. J gave up 4 bases and V 3 bases, and 5 bases lay outside the gene matches.

The rearrangement joins TRBV9 to TRBJ2-7, with 7 bases fitting TRBD1. CDR3 size: 15 residues. V dropped 0 bases and J dropped 2; count of bases not matched to a gene: 5. Germline V gene data show CDR1 as SGDLS and CDR2 as YYNGEE. The CDR3 region is CASSVAGTATYEQYF. The DNA of the CDR3 is TGTGCCAGCAGCGTAGCAGGGACAGCTACCTACGAGCAGTACTTC.

The chain couples TRBV9 to TRBJ1-3; possibly TRBD1 for D (5 bases). V was pared by 0 bases and J by 0 bases, with 13 bases between. Germline V CDR1 and CDR2: SGDLS, YYNGEE. The CDR3 consists of 17 residues. The CDR3 region has the DNA TGTGCCAGCAGCGTAGCGAAGGGGCAAACCTCTGGAAACACCATATATTTT. It specifies CASSVAKGQTSGNTIYF.

The count of this clone is one. The chain has TRBV5-1 and TRBJ1-5; a possible D gene is TRBD1 (6 bases). V was pared by 4 bases and J by 5 bases, with 16 bases between. Germline assignment: CDR1 SGHRS and CDR2 YFSETQ. This CDR3 spans 15 amino acids. This CDR3 reads CASSQQGLTDQPQHF. As DNA, the CDR3 is TGCGCCAGCAGCCAACAGGGATTGACCGATCAGCCCCAGCATTTT.

The V and J genes are TRBV6-1 and TRBJ1-3; the D gene is possibly TRBD1 (6 bases). Germline CDR1 and CDR2: MNHNS and SASEGT. Trimming pared 6 bases from V and 2 bases from J, leaving 11 bases between. The CDR3 totals 14 residues. CDR3 residues: CASSEGGPGNTIYF. The CDR3 DNA reads as TGTGCCAGCAGCGAGGGGGGACCTGGAAACACCATATATTTT.

This clone was found once. This chain joins TRBV10-1 and TRBJ2-1; no firm D call. Germline CDR1 WNHNN, CDR2 SYGVQD (reference sequence). The CDR3 length is 15 residues. V was trimmed by 6 bases and J by 0 bases, leaving 12 bases between them. The CDR3 DNA is TGCGCCAGCAGCTCGACTGTGAGCTCCTACAATGAGCAGTTCTTC. Protein product: CASSSTVSSYNEQFF.